Listed here are 13 T cell receptor beta chains from one sample, sequenced in a study of cytomegalovirus exposure and HLA in healthy donors (dated by TCRdb to 2016 to 2017). Library preparation employed the immunoSEQ multiplex PCR assay. For the multiplex PCR, a mixture combining 60 forward primers for TCR Vbeta segments and 13 reverse primers for TCR Jbeta segments was used. TCRdb obtained this table from immuneACCESS and retained in-frame rearrangements with V and J assigned. These tables miss some clones; where compared with another copy, unresolved V genes account for less than half of the shortfall, and the remainder is unexplained. In all, the sample holds roughly 120,000 clones, and around 73% of those were seen once. The ten largest clones capture approximately 5% of the sample. Sequenced sample: PBMCs. These receptors all stem from a woman aged 30 to 39 in good health and CMV-seropositive.

The V call is TRBV6-1, the J call TRBJ1-5; maybe TRBD1 (6 bases). The germline V gene has CDR1 MNHNS and CDR2 SASEGT. Deletions cut 3 bases from V and 3 bases from J, with 9 bases between. The CDR3 contains 14 residues. CDR3 coding DNA: TGTGCCAGCAGTGAGGGGGCTATCAATCAGCCCCAGCATTTT. Encoded protein: CASSEGAINQPQHF.

The CDR3 sequence is CASSNSSGTLSYEQYF. For the CDR3, the DNA is TGTGCCAGCAGCAATTCCTCCGGGACATTATCCTACGAGCAGTACTTC. The chain is built from TRBV21-1 and TRBJ2-7; the D call in the table, TRBD1, was not verified against the DNA. TRBV21-1 counts as a pseudogene. The CDR3 loop spans 16 amino acids.

In its sample, this clone was seen a few times. V and J are TRBV4-1 and TRBJ1-4; a weak D match, TRBD1 (5 bases). Trimming took off 2 bases at V and 5 bases at J, with 9 bases between the two ends. CDR3 length: 14 residues. Germline lookup yields CDR1 MGHRA and CDR2 YSYEKL. The CDR3 DNA is TGCGCCAGCAGCCAACCCAGACAGAATGAAAAACTGTTTTTT. This sequence encodes CASSQPRQNEKLFF.

The gene calls are TRBV27 and TRBJ2-2, with TRBD2 matching over 11 bases. The trim removed 4 bases at V and 1 base at J, leaving 5 bases unmatched. The CDR3 runs 17 residues. CDR1 and CDR2 from the germline V gene are MNHEY and SMNVEV (reference sequence). The CDR3 DNA sequence: TGTGCCAGCAGTTCCGGGACTAGCGGACTGAACACCGGGGAGCTGTTTTTT. This codes for CASSSGTSGLNTGELFF.

This clone was observed once. The chain combines TRBV7-9 with TRBJ1-2; weak D call: TRBD1 (5 bases). The V gene lost 5 bases and the J gene lost 0 bases, with 13 bases spanning the gap. The V gene's germline CDR1 is SEHNR and CDR2 FQNEAQ (reference sequence). The CDR3 is made up of 15 amino acids. CDR3 DNA sequence: TGTGCCAGCAGCCGAGGCGGGGGAGCTAACTATGGCTACACCTTC. Translating gives CASSRGGGANYGYTF.

The chain has TRBV5-1 and TRBJ2-7, with D possibly TRBD2 on 5 matching bases. Per germline, CDR1 SGHRS and CDR2 YFSETQ. V was shortened by 2 bases and J by 1 base, with 13 bases between the two germline ends. The CDR3 runs to 15 residues. CDR3 coding DNA: TGCGCCAGCAGCTTTTCGGAGGCTCCTTCCTACGAGCAGTACTTC. This codes for CASSFSEAPSYEQYF.

In this sample, this clone turned up a few times. This sequence joins TRBV19 and TRBJ1-1; no definite D call. This CDR3 region has 15 residues. The V end was cut by 3 bases, the J end by 4 bases, with 15 bases between. Germline V gives CDR1 LNHDA, CDR2 SQIVND (reference sequence). DNA of the CDR3: TGTGCCAGTAGTATCAGGCCAGCCTATGGCACTGAAGCTTTCTTT. Translated, it gives CASSIRPAYGTEAFF.

The chain recombines TRBV7-8 with TRBJ2-6; 7 bases line up with TRBD1. V shed 5 bases and J 2 bases; nucleotides not matched to a gene: 9. The CDR3 is 17 residues long. CDR1 is SGHVS, CDR2 FQNEAQ, per germline. The CDR3 DNA reads as TGTGCCAGCAGCGGATACAGGGGAAAGGCTGGGGCCAACGTCCTGACTTTC. Translation gives CASSGYRGKAGANVLTF.

The genes are TRBV27 and TRBJ2-5; TRBD2 matches 13 bases. CDR1 is MNHEY, CDR2 SMNVEV, per germline (reference sequence). CDR3 size: 16 residues. After removal of 4 bases from V and 6 bases from J, the junction contained 8 bases not matched to a gene. CDR3 in amino acids: CASSSLLAGGPQTQYF. CDR3 bases: TGTGCCAGCAGTTCCCTACTAGCGGGAGGGCCTCAGACCCAGTACTTC.

The V and J genes are TRBV10-3 and TRBJ2-1; 9 bases are a match to TRBD2. Per germline, CDR1 ENHRY and CDR2 SYGVKD. Losses at the gene ends were 6 bases for V and 7 bases for J; bases not matched to a gene: 4. The CDR3 extends over 13 amino acids. The CDR3: CAIRESGGNEQFF. Written as DNA, the CDR3 is TGTGCCATCAGGGAGAGCGGGGGGAATGAGCAGTTCTTC.

The chain uses TRBV6-5 and TRBJ1-1; tentative D call: TRBD1 (6 bases). This CDR3 has 13 amino acids. Trimming removed 2 bases at V and 7 bases at J, with 11 bases between. In germline, CDR1 is MNHEY, CDR2 SVGAGI. Here the CDR3 DNA reads TGTGCCAGCAGTTACACTAGGGGGAGTGAAGCTTTCTTT. This sequence encodes CASSYTRGSEAFF.

This chain uses TRBV29-1 with TRBJ1-1; 8 bases align to TRBD1. There are 15 residues in the CDR3. Germline CDR1 SQVTM, CDR2 ANQGSEA. V lost 1 base, J lost 6 bases, and 10 bases stayed unmatched. Here the CDR3 reads CSVEVRTGRSAEAFF. In DNA form, the CDR3 reads TGCAGCGTTGAAGTTCGGACAGGGCGATCGGCTGAAGCTTTCTTT.

CDR3 in DNA: TGTGCCAGCAGCTTATCCCTAGCGGGGCTCGGGGAGCAGTACTTC. This sequence encodes CASSLSLAGLGEQYF. The rearrangement joins TRBV7-9 to TRBJ2-7, with TRBD2 matching 9 bases. The junction had 9 bases not matched to a gene; V was cut back by 2 bases and J by 7 bases. The CDR3 has 15 amino acids. Germline loops: CDR1 SEHNR, CDR2 FQNEAQ (reference sequence).